This paragraph covers one T cell receptor beta chain sequence. Its target is not known. TCR beta cDNA libraries included unique molecular identifiers. Each CDR3 protein gets one entry after TCRdb re-called the PCR reads with MiXCR. The table has around 400,000 distinct CDR3 sequences, roughly 38% seen once. This record belongs to a study of post-analysis software for immune sequencing data. Turning to the study itself: Included courses were relapsing-remitting and secondary progressive multiple sclerosis; progressive-relapsing multiple sclerosis was also included.

Germline V lookup: CDR1 DFQATT, CDR2 SNEGSKA (reference sequence). CDR3 size: 14 residues. Whole-study results and caveats: Five TRBV segments, including TRBV5-6, TRBV5-1 and TRBV20-1, were more frequent in patients than controls. Normalized Chao1 diversity was significantly lower in multiple sclerosis patients than in controls.

The chain links TRBV20-1 to TRBJ2-7, with 9 bases aligning to TRBD1. This clonotype was obtained from a girl aged 2-9 years with multiple sclerosis. The source material was blood. This chain's CDR3 is CSAYAPGQGYEQYF. Written as DNA, the CDR3 is TGCAGCGCCTACGCGCCGGGACAGGGTTACGAGCAGTACTTC.